These T cell receptor beta chains were read from a single sample in a study of siplizumab effects on memory and regulatory T cells. Assay: immunoSEQ multiplex PCR; the TCRdb copy retains only in-frame clones and omits some. Among tens of thousands of clones listed, 80% to 90% were seen once. Sequenced material: Tregs sorted from blood. The source is a human donor in good health. The CDR3 runs from the conserved cysteine through the conserved F or W. The D gene is left open where the match is weak. A clone size is listed for some rows: how often the clone was seen (once, few, many), or a class if it is expanded.

TRBV10-3,TRBJ2-7,-,once,CAISEGVRGNEQYF,TGTGCCATCAGTGAAGGAGTCAGGGGAAACGAGCAGTACTTC
TRBV18,TRBJ2-1,TRBD2,-,CASSPGGRVYNEQFF,TGTGCCAGCTCACCCGGCGGGAGGGTATACAATGAGCAGTTCTTC
TRBV30,TRBJ2-5,-,-,CAWSVSGGETQYF,TGTGCCTGGAGCGTTAGCGGTGGGGAGACCCAGTACTTC
TRBV5-6,TRBJ1-1,-,-,CASSLRFGTEAFF,TGTGCCAGCAGCTTGCGGTTTGGGACTGAAGCTTTCTTT
TRBV2,TRBJ1-2,TRBD1,-,CASRAGTGGRYGYTF,TGTGCCAGCAGGGCCGGGACAGGGGGGAGGTATGGCTACACCTTC
TRBV29-1,TRBJ2-1,-,-,CSVVPGVFHLYNEQFF,TGCAGCGTTGTGCCAGGGGTGTTTCACCTGTACAATGAGCAGTTCTTC
TRBV7-3,TRBJ2-2,-,-,CASSPNTGELFF,TGTGCCAGCAGCCCTAACACCGGGGAGCTGTTTTTT
TRBV19,TRBJ1-1,-,few,CASSTGPAAFF,TGTGCCAGTAGCACAGGTCCGGCGGCTTTCTTT
TRBV10-3,TRBJ2-7,-,-,CAISERDSSYEQYF,TGTGCCATCAGTGAAAGGGACTCGTCCTACGAGCAGTACTTC
TRBV2,TRBJ2-1,-,-,CASSAADILNEQFF,TGTGCCAGCAGTGCGGCGGATATACTCAATGAGCAGTTCTTC
TRBV6-5,TRBJ2-2,TRBD1,-,CASRGQGVAGELFF,TGTGCCAGCAGGGGACAGGGGGTGGCCGGGGAGCTGTTTTTT
TRBV4-2,TRBJ2-1,-,-,CASSQDFGLSYNEQFF,TGTGCCAGCAGCCAAGATTTCGGACTCTCCTACAATGAGCAGTTCTTC
TRBV14,TRBJ2-5,-,-,CASSLKETQYF,TGTGCCAGCAGCCTAAAAGAGACCCAGTACTTC
TRBV6-4,TRBJ2-2,TRBD1,-,CASSSKIRDSPPGELFF,TGTGCCAGCAGTTCGAAAATACGGGACAGTCCTCCCGGGGAGCTGTTTTTT
TRBV6-5,TRBJ2-7,-,-,CASRVPGSTYEQYF,TGTGCCAGCAGGGTCCCCGGGAGCACCTACGAGCAGTACTTC
TRBV27,TRBJ2-7,TRBD1,-,CASRKTGGWYEQYF,TGTGCCAGCAGAAAGACAGGGGGCTGGTACGAGCAGTACTTC
TRBV5-1,TRBJ1-4,-,once,CASSWGRSATNEKLFF,TGCGCCAGCAGCTGGGGACGCAGCGCAACTAATGAAAAACTGTTTTTT
TRBV9,TRBJ2-3,TRBD2,-,CASSSRASGGTDTQYF,TGTGCCAGCAGCTCCAGGGCTAGCGGAGGAACAGATACGCAGTATTTT
TRBV10-3,TRBJ2-7,-,-,CAISVRGDNYEQYF,TGTGCCATCAGTGTTCGTGGGGACAACTACGAGCAGTACTTC
TRBV19,TRBJ2-2,TRBD1,-,CASRTGGAVGTGELFF,TGTGCCAGTCGGACAGGGGGCGCGGTTGGCACCGGGGAGCTGTTTTTT
TRBV7-2,TRBJ1-2,-,medium-sized,CASRTPGGDYGYTF,TGTGCCAGCCGAACCCCAGGAGGAGACTATGGCTACACCTTC
TRBV7-9,TRBJ2-6,-,once,CASSLAGANVLTF,TGTGCCAGCAGCTTAGCCGGGGCCAACGTCCTGACTTTC
TRBV29-1,TRBJ2-1,TRBD1,medium-sized,CSVETGTFLRNEQFF,TGCAGCGTTGAGACAGGGACCTTTTTGAGGAATGAGCAGTTCTTC
TRBV19,TRBJ1-1,-,-,CASIDLTAPSTEAFF,TGTGCCAGTATCGACCTAACAGCCCCGAGCACTGAAGCTTTCTTT
TRBV6-1,TRBJ2-5,-,once,CASSEIRGFLGTQYF,TGTGCCAGCAGTGAAATCCGGGGATTTTTAGGGACCCAGTACTTC
TRBV30,TRBJ1-4,-,-,CASLGDTTNEKLFF,TGTGCCTCTCTGGGCGATACAACTAATGAAAAACTGTTTTTT
TRBV6-5,TRBJ1-1,-,-,CASLGWEGTEAFF,TGTGCCAGCTTGGGTTGGGAAGGGACTGAAGCTTTCTTT
TRBV27,TRBJ2-3,TRBD2,once,CATKSPREGLTDTQYF,TGTGCCACCAAATCTCCGCGGGAGGGCCTTACAGATACGCAGTATTTT
TRBV6-5,TRBJ2-7,TRBD2,-,CASSELAAWGEQYF,TGTGCCAGCAGTGAGCTAGCGGCCTGGGGCGAGCAGTACTTC
TRBV9,TRBJ2-1,TRBD2,-,CASSSRGLAPNEQFF,TGTGCCAGCAGCTCACGGGGACTAGCGCCCAATGAGCAGTTCTTC
TRBV2,TRBJ2-1,TRBD1,-,CASSRDSNNEQFF,TGTGCCAGCAGTCGGGACAGCAACAATGAGCAGTTCTTC
TRBV27,TRBJ1-1,-,few,CASSLARNTEAFF,TGTGCCAGCAGTTTAGCGAGGAACACTGAAGCTTTCTTT
TRBV9,TRBJ2-1,-,-,CASSTNTRRGYNEQFF,TGTGCCAGCAGCACCAATACTAGAAGAGGTTACAATGAGCAGTTCTTC
TRBV5-5,TRBJ2-3,-,-,CASSPWGESTDTQYF,TGTGCCAGCAGCCCCTGGGGGGAGAGCACAGATACGCAGTATTTT
TRBV19,TRBJ2-7,TRBD2,-,CASSFFLAGVNEQYF,TGTGCCAGTAGTTTTTTTCTAGCGGGAGTAAACGAGCAGTACTTC
TRBV4-3,TRBJ2-7,TRBD2,-,CASSQGLAGVDEQYF,TGCGCCAGCAGCCAAGGGTTAGCGGGAGTAGACGAGCAGTACTTC
TRBV28,TRBJ1-2,TRBD1,few,CASSPGDRGRDYGYTF,TGTGCCAGCAGTCCCGGGGACAGGGGGAGAGACTATGGCTACACCTTC
TRBV29-1,TRBJ2-1,TRBD1,-,CSVSGFSDRGYNEQFF,TGCAGCGTCTCTGGGTTTTCGGACAGGGGCTACAATGAGCAGTTCTTC
TRBV10-3,TRBJ1-2,-,-,CAIRTGNYGYTF,TGTGCCATCAGAACAGGGAACTATGGCTACACCTTC
TRBV7-6,TRBJ2-1,TRBD2,-,CASSLSVGRVEQFF,TGTGCCAGCAGCCTTTCCGTCGGGAGGGTTGAGCAGTTCTTC
TRBV10-3,TRBJ2-7,TRBD2,-,CAISPGTSGYEQYF,TGTGCCATCAGTCCCGGGACTAGCGGTTACGAGCAGTACTTC
TRBV28,TRBJ2-3,-,once,CASTLNTGPADTQYF,TGTGCCAGCACCCTGAATACGGGGCCTGCGGATACGCAGTATTTT
TRBV5-1,TRBJ2-7,-,-,CASSTLLVGSSYEQYF,TGCGCCAGCAGCACCCTCTTAGTCGGGAGCTCCTACGAGCAGTACTTC
TRBV11-3,TRBJ2-1,TRBD2,-,CASSLSGTSNDEQFF,TGTGCCAGCAGCTTGTCCGGGACTAGCAACGATGAGCAGTTCTTC